This TCR beta chain was captured by sequencing in a study of cytomegalovirus exposure and HLA in healthy donors. At the level of the study: The study's early data release held roughly 91 million unique TCRs from HLA-typed donors. Study observations and caveats: In a later analysis, most CMV-associated TCR beta chains appeared HLA-restricted. Later analysis indicated greater clonal expansion among HLA-associated TCR beta chains than among equally common other chains. The study labeled 150 to 200 TCR beta chains cytomegalovirus-associated.

Researchers ran the PCR with 60 Vbeta and 13 Jbeta primers. This table comes from immunoSEQ multiplex PCR, and its TCRdb copy is limited to in-frame clones, with some not included. Among roughly 150,000 clones listed, 73% were seen once. The V gene's germline CDR1 is ENHRY and CDR2 SYGVKD. This CDR3 is built from 13 residues. V lost 4 bases, J lost 10 bases, and 14 bases lay in between. This clone came up a few times. Its matching antigen is unknown. The specimen was PBMCs. The TCR was taken from a woman younger than 35 in good health and CMV-seronegative. The genes are TRBV10-3 and TRBJ2-1; D perhaps matches TRBD2 (6 bases). CDR3 loop: CAISAYEGREQFF. The CDR3 bases are TGTGCCATCAGTGCTTATGAGGGGAGGGAGCAGTTCTTC.